The TCR beta chain under discussion was sequenced for a study of identical twins. Each CDR3 protein gets one entry after TCRdb re-called the 5' RACE reads with MiXCR. The sample records under 900,000 distinct CDR3 sequences, roughly an eighth being singletons. These same records also appear under a second study, on yellow fever vaccine responses in identical twins.

The sequencing input was PBMCs. The TCR sequence derives from a woman between 18 and 30 years old in good health.

The CDR3 spells CATSDPADRGSYNEQFF. CDR3 nucleotides: TGTGCCACCAGTGATCCGGCCGACAGGGGCTCCTACAATGAGCAGTTCTTC. The J gene is TRBJ2-1, the V gene TRBV24-1; 8 nucleotides agree with TRBD1. V lost 3 bases to trimming and J lost 0 bases; unmatched junction nucleotides: 6. Germline V gene lookup returns CDR1 KGHDR and CDR2 SFDVKD. There are 17 residues in the CDR3.